The rows below give T cell receptor beta chains drawn from one sample of a study of shared clonotypes between healthy human individuals. Produced via immunoSEQ multiplex PCR; TCRdb's table is partial and in-frame only. The sample includes some 500,000 clones, 77% seen only once; the top ten take more than 10%. The sample comprised PBMCs. These receptors were obtained from a woman aged 40 to 49 in good health. Some clones in this sample may be carry-over from other donors' samples. CDR3s include the opening cysteine and the closing phenylalanine or tryptophan. The order of the fields is J gene, D gene, V gene, clone size, CDR3 DNA, CDR3 protein. A D gene is named only where the DNA matches it firmly. Rows give clone size only sometimes, using once, few, many, or a class for an expanded clone.

TRBJ2-2 - TRBV30 - TGTGCCGCCAAGGGACGGAACACCGGGGAGCTGTTTTTT CAAKGRNTGELFF
TRBJ1-1 - TRBV11-2 - TGTGCCAGCAGCAAGGACAGGAACACTGAAGCTTTCTTT CASSKDRNTEAFF
TRBJ2-7 - TRBV30 - TGTGTCTTGTGTCCCCGGGGTTGGACCTACGAGCAGTACTTC CVLCPRGWTYEQYF
TRBJ2-1 - TRBV28 many TGTGCCAGCAGTATAGGGGGGGCGTCGGGGTCGTCCCTGGAGCAGTTCTTC CASSIGGASGSSLEQFF
TRBJ1-4 - TRBV19 - TGTGCCAGTAGCCTTTGGCGCGAAAAACTGTTTTTT CASSLWREKLFF
TRBJ2-3 TRBD2 TRBV30 - TGTGCCTGGAGAAGACTAGCGGGAGGGCCAGGGGCGCAGTATTTT CAWRRLAGGPGAQYF
TRBJ2-5 - TRBV6-6 - TGTGCCAGCAGAAGGACAGTACAAGAGACCCAGTACTTC CASRRTVQETQYF
TRBJ1-1 - TRBV30 - TGTGCCTGGAGTGTTGGGGGGGACGGGCTTGAAGCTTTCTTT CAWSVGGDGLEAFF
TRBJ2-5 - TRBV23-1 once TGCGCCAGCAATCCGTCCGGGAACGCCGACCTAGGGACCCAGTACTTC CASNPSGNADLGTQYF
TRBJ1-2 TRBD1 TRBV27 - TGTGCCAGCAGTTTAAAGACAGGGTACAATGATGGCTACACCTTC CASSLKTGYNDGYTF
TRBJ2-1 - TRBV11-2 - TGTGCCAGCAGCCACCGGACCGGGCCGCAGGGGGGAAATGAGCAGTTCTTC CASSHRTGPQGGNEQFF
TRBJ1-4 - TRBV7-2 - TGTGCCAGCAGCCCACAGTTCCAGGGTGAAAAACTGTTTTTT CASSPQFQGEKLFF
TRBJ1-2 - TRBV5-8 - TGTGCCAGCAGCTTGATCCGGAACTATGGCTACACCTTC CASSLIRNYGYTF
TRBJ1-4 TRBD1 TRBV6-5 once TGTGCCAGCAGTTACGGGACAGGGGGCTTGGAAAAACTGTTTTTT CASSYGTGGLEKLFF
TRBJ1-5 - TRBV6-6 - TGTGCCAGCAGTTGGGGCAATGTACAGCCCCAGCATTTT CASSWGNVQPQHF
TRBJ2-5 TRBD2 TRBV4-3 - TGCGCCAGCAGCCAGGGAGGACTAGCGGGTCGGGAGACCCAGTACTTC CASSQGGLAGRETQYF
TRBJ1-2 - TRBV12-2 - TGTGCAAGTCGCTTAGTTGGGGGACGGATTAACTATGGCTACACCTTC CASRLVGGRINYGYTF
TRBJ1-1 - TRBV6-5 - TGTGCCAGCAGTTACACGACATCAGGGAACACTGAAGCTTTCTTT CASSYTTSGNTEAFF
TRBJ2-1 TRBD1 TRBV5-6 - TGTGCCAGCAGCGCGCGGACAGGACGATACAATGAGCAGTTCTTC CASSARTGRYNEQFF
TRBJ1-2 - TRBV5-4 few TGTGCCAGCAGCTTAAACGTGGGGCCTTCGAGCTACACCTTC CASSLNVGPSSYTF
TRBJ1-1 - TRBV7-3 once TGTGCCAGCAGCTTAACGGGAGGTGAAGCTTTCTTT CASSLTGGEAFF
TRBJ2-3 TRBD2 TRBV28 - TGTGCCAGCAGTCCGCGACTAGCCGTGTATACGCAGTATTTT CASSPRLAVYTQYF
TRBJ1-2 - TRBV28 - TGTGCCAGCAGTTTAACGCCACTCGGGGCTAACTATGGCTACACCTTC CASSLTPLGANYGYTF
TRBJ2-1 TRBD1 TRBV30 - TGTGCCTGGAGTATCCCCTCGACAGGGTCCATCAATGAGCAGTTCTTC CAWSIPSTGSINEQFF
TRBJ2-3 - TRBV5-5 - TGTGACAGCAACCCGATCACAGAGACCTTCACAGATACGCAGTATTTT CDSNPITETFTDTQYF
TRBJ2-7 TRBD2 TRBV7-2 - TGTGCCAGCAGCTTAAAAGCGGGACAGCAGTACTTC CASSLKAGQQYF
TRBJ1-5 - TRBV10-3 - TGTGCCAGCAGTTTAGAGGGATCTCAGCCCCAGCATTTT CASSLEGSQPQHF
TRBJ2-3 TRBD2 TRBV4-1 few TGCGCCAGCAGCTTCGTCGGGCTAGCGGGAGGGCAAACAGATACGCAGTATTTT CASSFVGLAGGQTDTQYF
TRBJ2-5 - TRBV2 - TGTGCCAGCAGTACGAAAAGGGGCGGGGCAGTGGCAGTGGAGACCCAGTACTTC CASSTKRGGAVAVETQYF
TRBJ2-7 - TRBV28 once TGTGCCAGCAGTTTAGTCGGAGGCGCCTACGAGCAGTACTTC CASSLVGGAYEQYF
TRBJ2-1 - TRBV11-2 - TGTGCCAGCAGCTTATCTGGCTCCTACAATGAGCAGTTCTTC CASSLSGSYNEQFF
TRBJ1-4 - TRBV6-1 - TGTGCCAGCAGTGAATCGGTTTTTCAAGAAAAACTGTTTTTT CASSESVFQEKLFF
TRBJ1-5 - TRBV28 - TGTGCCAGCAGTTTCAGGGGAGGTCAGCCCCAGCATTTT CASSFRGGQPQHF
TRBJ1-6 TRBD1 TRBV18 - TGTGCCAGCTCACCCCAGGGACAGCATGAGGGGCATAATTCACCCCTCCACTTT CASSPQGQHEGHNSPLHF
TRBJ1-2 - TRBV5-4 - TGTGCCAGCAGCTTGTGGAGGGATTATGGCTACACCTTC CASSLWRDYGYTF
TRBJ2-7 TRBD2 TRBV11-2 - TGTGCCAGCAGCTTAGGGACTAGCGGAACCTACGAGCAGTACTTC CASSLGTSGTYEQYF
TRBJ2-7 - TRBV7-2 - TGTGCCAGCAGCTTTGAATCAACCTACGAGCAGTACTTC CASSFESTYEQYF
TRBJ1-1 - TRBV5-1 - TGCGCCAGCAGACTCGGCTCAGGGGCCGGGGGGACTGAAGCTTTCTTT CASRLGSGAGGTEAFF
TRBJ2-3 TRBD1 TRBV10-3 - TGTGCCATCAGCCAATCCGGGACAGGAGCTCGAGGTACGCAGTATTTT CAISQSGTGARGTQYF
TRBJ1-5 - TRBV28 - TGTGCCAGCAGTTTGCAGGGACAGCCCCAGCATTTT CASSLQGQPQHF
TRBJ2-7 TRBD2 TRBV28 few TGTGCCAGCAGTTTATTAGCGGGGCACTACGAGCAGTACTTC CASSLLAGHYEQYF
TRBJ1-4 - TRBV27 - TGTGCCAGCAGACCCGACAGGTATGGGAGACTGTTTTTT CASRPDRYGRLFF
TRBJ2-2 - TRBV6-4 many TGTGCCAGCGGGCAAGGGACGGACACCGGGGAGCTGTTTTTT CASGQGTDTGELFF
TRBJ1-4 - TRBV2 - TGTGCCAGCAGAGGGGAAGTACAGCGCGCAATGTTTTTT CASRGEVQRAMFF
TRBJ2-2 TRBD2 TRBV27 - TGTGCCAGCAGCCTGAAGCCGGGACTAGGCACCGGGGAGCTGTTTTTT CASSLKPGLGTGELFF
TRBJ2-1 - TRBV11-2 - TGTGCCAGCAGCCCTCAGGGGTACAGGGGGGGTGAGCAGTTCTTC CASSPQGYRGGEQFF
TRBJ2-2 TRBD2 TRBV5-4 - TGTGCCAGCAGTTCACAGACTAGCGGGAACACCGGGGAGCTGTTTTTT CASSSQTSGNTGELFF
TRBJ2-5 TRBD1 TRBV7-9 - TGTGCCAGCAGCTTCGGGACAGGGGCTGGGGAGACCCAGTACTTC CASSFGTGAGETQYF
TRBJ2-1 TRBD2 TRBV6-1 once TGTGCCACGCGGTCGGGAGCGGGAGATGGCAATGAGCAGTTCTTC CATRSGAGDGNEQFF
TRBJ1-2 - TRBV7-2 - TGTGCCAGCAGCTTTAGTCTCGGGGCCACAAACTATGGCTACACCTTC CASSFSLGATNYGYTF
TRBJ2-3 - TRBV4-1 - TGCGCCAGCAGCCCGCGACTAGGAAGCACAGATACGCAGTATTTT CASSPRLGSTDTQYF
TRBJ2-5 - TRBV7-3 - TGTGCCAGCAGCCAGACAGTACAAGAGACCCAGTACTTC CASSQTVQETQYF
TRBJ2-1 TRBD2 TRBV7-2 - TGTGCCAGCAGCTTAAGAACTAGCGGCCAGGGTGGGTTAAATGAGCAGTTCTTC CASSLRTSGQGGLNEQFF